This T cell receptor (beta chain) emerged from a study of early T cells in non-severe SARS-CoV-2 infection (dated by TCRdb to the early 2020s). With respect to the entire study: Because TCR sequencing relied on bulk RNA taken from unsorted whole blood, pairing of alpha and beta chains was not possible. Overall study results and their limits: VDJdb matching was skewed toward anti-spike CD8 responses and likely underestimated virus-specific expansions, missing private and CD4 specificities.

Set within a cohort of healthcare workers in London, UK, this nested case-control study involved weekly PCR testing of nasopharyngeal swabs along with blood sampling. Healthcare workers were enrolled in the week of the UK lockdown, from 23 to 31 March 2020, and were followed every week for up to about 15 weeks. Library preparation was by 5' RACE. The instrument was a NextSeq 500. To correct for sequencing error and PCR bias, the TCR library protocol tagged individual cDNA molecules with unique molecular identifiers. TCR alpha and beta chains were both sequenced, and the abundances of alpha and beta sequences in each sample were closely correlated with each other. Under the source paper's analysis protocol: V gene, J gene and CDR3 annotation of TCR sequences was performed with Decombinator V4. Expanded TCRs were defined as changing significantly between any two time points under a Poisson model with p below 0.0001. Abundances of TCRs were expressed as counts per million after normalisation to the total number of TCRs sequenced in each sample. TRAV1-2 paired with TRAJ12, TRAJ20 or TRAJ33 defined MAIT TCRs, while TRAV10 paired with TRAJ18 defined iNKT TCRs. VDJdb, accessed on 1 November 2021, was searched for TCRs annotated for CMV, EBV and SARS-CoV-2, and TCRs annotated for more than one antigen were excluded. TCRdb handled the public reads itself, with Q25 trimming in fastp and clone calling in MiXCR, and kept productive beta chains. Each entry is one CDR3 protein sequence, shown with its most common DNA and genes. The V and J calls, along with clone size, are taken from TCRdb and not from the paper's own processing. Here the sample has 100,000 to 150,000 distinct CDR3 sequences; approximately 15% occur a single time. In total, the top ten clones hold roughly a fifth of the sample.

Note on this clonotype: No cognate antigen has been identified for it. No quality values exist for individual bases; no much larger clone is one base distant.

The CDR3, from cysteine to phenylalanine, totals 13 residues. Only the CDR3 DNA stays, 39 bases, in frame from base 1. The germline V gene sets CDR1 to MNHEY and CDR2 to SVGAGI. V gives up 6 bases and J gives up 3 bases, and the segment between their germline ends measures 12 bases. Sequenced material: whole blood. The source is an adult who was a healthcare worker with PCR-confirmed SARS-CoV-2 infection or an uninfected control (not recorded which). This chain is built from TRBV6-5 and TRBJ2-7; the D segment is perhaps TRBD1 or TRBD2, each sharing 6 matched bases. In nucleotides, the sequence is TGTGCCAGCAGCGCCCGGGGGCACTACGAGCAGTACTTC. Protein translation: CASSARGHYEQYF.